The 21 T cell receptor beta chains below all came from one sample that was sequenced in a study of radiation and T cells in renal cell carcinoma. Only in-frame clones appear in the TCRdb table, and some are missing; sequencing was by immunoSEQ multiplex PCR. Here the sample spans about 150,000 clones, approximately 86% being singletons. Time point indicated: blood 2 weeks post-SBRT. Indicated treatment: 15 Gy SBRT to primary tumor, nephrectomy 4 weeks later. Sequenced here: blood, sampled from a patient whose treatment included radiotherapy and nephrectomy. These receptor sequences come from a woman aged 45-60 years with renal cell carcinoma.

The chain combines TRBV5-1 with TRBJ2-5; 9 bases are a match to TRBD1. The CDR3 spans 17 residues. The germline gives CDR1 SGHRS, CDR2 YFSETQ. With V trimmed by 2 bases and J by 5 bases, 13 bases remained unmatched. CDR3 residues: CASSFPGQGLEWETQYF. CDR3 nucleotide sequence: TGCGCCAGCAGCTTCCCGGGACAGGGTTTGGAATGGGAGACCCAGTACTTC.

This rearrangement joins TRBV5-5 to TRBJ1-2, with D maybe TRBD1 (6 bases). Trimming pared 0 bases from V and 4 bases from J, leaving 7 bases between. Per germline, CDR1 SGHKS and CDR2 YYEKEE (reference sequence). The length of the CDR3 is 13 residues. The CDR3 region has the DNA TGTGCCAGCAGCTTGGACAGGGCCTATGGCTACACCTTC. It specifies CASSLDRAYGYTF.

The chain recombines TRBV4-1 with TRBJ1-4, with 9 bases lining up with TRBD1. Germline V gene lookup returns CDR1 MGHRA and CDR2 YSYEKL. V shed 3 bases and J 7 bases; nucleotides not matched to a gene: 6. CDR3 length: 15 amino acids. The CDR3 reads CASSHNRGQGEKLFF. In nucleotides, the CDR3 is TGCGCCAGCAGCCACAACAGGGGGCAAGGTGAAAAACTGTTTTTT.

The chain uses TRBV12-5 and TRBJ1-1, with a tentative D call TRBD1 (5 bases). Germline V gene data show CDR1 as LGHNT and CDR2 as FRNRAP. Trimming stripped 0 bases from V and 1 base from J, with 18 bases between. The CDR3 has 18 residues. The CDR3 protein is CASGLVGDFEGTNTEAFF. The CDR3 DNA reads as TGTGCTAGTGGTTTGGTAGGTGACTTCGAGGGGACGAACACTGAAGCTTTCTTT.

V usage is TRBV6-5 and J usage is TRBJ2-7; 8 positions match TRBD1. CDR3 length: 15 residues. From germline, CDR1 is MNHEY and CDR2 SVGAGI. With V trimmed by 6 bases and J by 2 bases, 9 bases remained unmatched. CDR3 region: CASRLTTGVAYEQYF. In DNA form, the CDR3 reads TGTGCCAGCAGATTAACGACAGGGGTCGCCTACGAGCAGTACTTC.

This chain connects TRBV7-2 to TRBJ2-2; D remains unclear. In germline, CDR1 is SGHTA, CDR2 FQGNSA. V lost 0 bases and J 4 bases, leaving 9 bases between the germline ends. The CDR3 extends over 15 amino acids. CDR3 coding DNA: TGTGCCAGCAGCTTAGCAAGGGTTATCACCGGGGAGCTGTTTTTT. Amino acid sequence: CASSLARVITGELFF.

The chain is built from TRBV15 and TRBJ2-3; 9 bases are shared with TRBD2. This CDR3 contains 15 residues. V lost 2 bases to trimming and J lost 3 bases; unmatched junction nucleotides: 3. Germline CDR1 is LNHNV and CDR2 is YYDKDF (reference sequence). The CDR3 loop is CATSRISGGTDTQYF. CDR3 coding DNA: TGTGCCACCAGCAGAATTAGCGGGGGTACAGATACGCAGTATTTT. Full variable domain (missing parts from reference TRBV15 and TRBJ2-3): DAMVIQNPRYQVTQFGKPVTLSCSQTLNHNVMYWYQQKSSQAPKLLFHYYDKDFNNEADTPDNFQSRRPNTSFCFLDIRSPGLGDTAMYLCATSRISGGTDTQYFGPGTRLTVL.

Note on this clone: The same CDR3 also results from other DNA sequences found in this sample. J is TRBJ2-2 and V is TRBV5-1; D tentatively fits TRBD1 or TRBD2 (5 bases each). There are 14 residues in the CDR3. CDR1 is SGHRS and CDR2 is YFSETQ in the germline V gene. With 3 bases removed from V and 2 bases from J, the gap between germline ends came to 8 bases. The CDR3 nucleotides read TGCGCCAGCAGCTGGGGACCAAACACCGGGGAGCTGTTTTTT. Its protein product is CASSWGPNTGELFF.

V usage is TRBV21-1 and J usage is TRBJ2-7; TRBD1, the table's D call, lacks a check against the DNA. TRBV21-1 is classified as a pseudogene. This CDR3 is built from 15 residues. CDR3 DNA: TGTGCCAGCAGCAACCGGGACACAAGCTCCTACGAGCAGTACTTC. Encoded protein: CASSNRDTSSYEQYF.

This rearrangement joins TRBV6-5 to TRBJ2-7, with D tentatively TRBD1 (5 bases). Germline V lookup: CDR1 MNHEY, CDR2 SVGAGI. Trimming pared 3 bases from V and 6 bases from J, leaving 15 bases between. This CDR3 is built from 14 residues. The CDR3 region is CASSYDGHPPEQYF. The CDR3 DNA sequence: TGTGCCAGCAGTTATGACGGACATCCCCCCGAGCAGTACTTC.

V and J are TRBV6-5 and TRBJ2-7; D is perhaps TRBD1 (5 bases). With 2 bases removed from V and 9 bases from J, the gap between germline ends came to 14 bases. In germline, CDR1 is MNHEY, CDR2 SVGAGI. The length of the CDR3 is 13 residues. The CDR3 protein is CASSYAGLEGQYF. DNA of the CDR3: TGTGCCAGCAGTTACGCAGGGCTGGAAGGGCAGTACTTC.

V usage is TRBV6-6 and J usage is TRBJ1-4; D is uncertain. The CDR3 contains 15 residues. Germline lookup yields CDR1 MNHNY and CDR2 SVGAGI (reference sequence). V was pared by 5 bases and J by 0 bases, with 10 bases between. The CDR3 DNA sequence: TGTGCCAGCAGTATCATGCAGGCAACTAATGAAAAACTGTTTTTT. Protein: CASSIMQATNEKLFF.

This clone was counted a few times. The chain recombines TRBV29-1 with TRBJ2-7; 10 positions match TRBD2. The CDR3 contains 15 residues. J lost 2 bases, V lost 5 bases, and 9 bases had no gene match. Germline assignment: CDR1 SQVTM and CDR2 ANQGSEA. Here the CDR3 reads CSVLKLAGTTYEQYF. The CDR3 DNA sequence: TGCAGCGTTTTAAAACTAGCGGGGACAACCTACGAGCAGTACTTC.

The chain has TRBV7-9 and TRBJ1-1; the D is unclear. Germline V gives CDR1 SEHNR, CDR2 FQNEAQ (reference sequence). The CDR3 runs 14 residues. The V gene lost 5 bases and the J gene lost 2 bases, with 12 bases spanning the gap. Here the CDR3 DNA reads TGTGCCAGCAGCAACCGGGCCATAAACACTGAAGCTTTCTTT. Protein: CASSNRAINTEAFF.

The rearrangement uses TRBV7-9 and TRBJ1-2; weak D call: TRBD1 (5 bases). Germline V gene lookup returns CDR1 SEHNR and CDR2 FQNEAQ (reference sequence). The CDR3 extends over 13 amino acids. V lost 8 bases, J lost 0 bases, and 10 bases lay in between. The CDR3 nucleotides read TGTGCCAGCTCTATGACAGCTAACTATGGCTACACCTTC. This sequence encodes CASSMTANYGYTF.

J is TRBJ1-5 and V is TRBV7-6, with D perhaps TRBD1 (5 bases). Germline CDR1 is SGHVS and CDR2 is FNYEAQ. The CDR3 covers 14 residues. V lost 0 bases and J 4 bases, leaving 7 bases between the germline ends. The CDR3 bases are TGTGCCAGCAGCTTAGCAGGGGAAAATCAGCCCCAGCATTTT. Translating it yields CASSLAGENQPQHF.

The chain combines TRBV29-1 with TRBJ2-1, with D unresolved. Germline V CDR1 and CDR2: SQVTM, ANQGSEA. Trimming pared 3 bases from V and 4 bases from J, leaving 7 bases between. The CDR3 consists of 12 residues. CDR3 protein: CSVEAVYNEQFF. In DNA form, the CDR3 reads TGCAGCGTTGAGGCTGTTTACAATGAGCAGTTCTTC.

The rearrangement joins TRBV25-1 to TRBJ1-4, with a tentative D call TRBD1 (5 bases). The CDR3 covers 16 residues. Germline V gene data show CDR1 as MGHDK and CDR2 as SYGVNS. Trimming stripped 1 base from V and 0 bases from J, with 9 bases between. The CDR3 region has the DNA TGTGCCAGCAGTGAATCACAGGATGCAACTAATGAAAAACTGTTTTTT. Protein product: CASSESQDATNEKLFF.

The V and J genes are TRBV9 and TRBJ2-7; a weak D match, TRBD1 (6 bases). The germline V and J ends were trimmed by 4 bases and 0 bases, with 17 bases remaining between them. CDR1 is SGDLS and CDR2 is YYNGEE in the germline V gene. The CDR3 spans 16 residues. The CDR3 sequence is CASSPADRKSSYEQYF. For the CDR3, the DNA is TGTGCCAGCAGCCCTGCCGACAGGAAAAGCTCCTACGAGCAGTACTTC.

The gene calls are TRBV10-3 and TRBJ1-5; D call uncertain. V lost 4 bases to trimming and J lost 9 bases, with 13 bases between them. The germline V gene encodes CDR1 ENHRY and CDR2 SYGVKD. CDR3 size: 13 residues. The CDR3 protein is CAISAGVAGPQHF. CDR3 nucleotides: TGTGCCATCAGTGCTGGGGTGGCTGGGCCCCAGCATTTT.

V and J are TRBV7-6 and TRBJ2-2, with D hard to call. CDR1 and CDR2 (germline): SGHVS, FNYEAQ. The CDR3 totals 15 residues. Trimming pared 1 base from V and 6 bases from J, leaving 12 bases between. The CDR3 bases are TGTGCCAGCAGCTTAGGAAGTGGCGGAGCCGGGGAGCTGTTTTTT. This gives the protein CASSLGSGGAGELFF.